This T cell receptor beta chain was found in a study of T cell repertoires in cytomegalovirus infection. Study conclusions and caveats: In two of eight donors, the top clonotype was HLA-C-restricted CMV-specific. Identification of carriers of CMV plus the relevant HLA was performed using cumulative public TCR beta family frequency.

The V end was cut by 0 bases, the J end by 2 bases, with 14 bases between. CDR1 and CDR2 from the germline V gene are MNHNY and SVGAGI (reference sequence). The CDR3 has 16 amino acids. This clonotype was detected a few times. No antigen is known for it. TCRdb independently ran MiXCR on the reads; one entry per CDR3 protein. The sample lists under 150,000 distinct CDR3 sequences; less than 9.5% were seen once. The origin of this receptor is a human donor in good health (CMV status not recorded). Some clones in this sample may be carry-over from other donors' samples. The chain is built from TRBV6-6 and TRBJ2-7, with a possible D match to TRBD1 (5 bases). The specimen sequenced was PBMCs. The CDR3 loop is CASSYSVTDMPYEQYF. CDR3 nucleotides: TGTGCCAGCAGTTACTCAGTGACAGACATGCCCTACGAGCAGTACTTC.